This T cell receptor beta chain was obtained from a study of blood T cell repertoires in COVID-19. Study details: T cells, B-cell-depleted T cells, or PBMCs provided the cDNA or gDNA that served as material.

Source study methods: Amplifying reference gene primers gave estimates of nucleated cell counts. Only in-frame clones appear in the TCRdb table, and some are missing; sequencing was by immunoSEQ multiplex PCR. The DNA gave D and trimming, while V, J and clone size come from that table. Of approximately 79,000 clones in the sample, 84% were seen once. The CDR3 totals 14 residues. Unmatched junction bases numbered 1, after V lost 1 base and J lost 5 bases. Germline V gives CDR1 KGHSH, CDR2 LQKENI. Specimen: peripheral blood. The sequence derives from a woman between 45 and 60 years old with acute or convalescent COVID-19. J is TRBJ1-5 and V is TRBV18; 8 bases are shared with TRBD1. CDR3 nucleotides: TGTGCCAGCTCACCACAACAGGGGGATCAGCCCCAGCATTTT. Translated: CASSPQQGDQPQHF.